Each of the 28 T cell receptor beta chains below was sequenced from the same sample in a study of cytomegalovirus exposure and HLA in healthy donors. Use of 60 Vbeta and 13 Jbeta primers characterized the PCR. TCRdb's copy holds only in-frame clones and misses some; the assay was immunoSEQ multiplex PCR. Here the sample spans some 150,000 clones, roughly 80% being singletons. The sample was PBMCs. These receptors were obtained from a male donor in good health and CMV-seronegative.

This chain uses TRBV7-9 with TRBJ2-7, with D possibly being TRBD1 (6 bases). This CDR3 region has 14 residues. Between the trimmed V and J ends, which lost 2 bases and 2 bases, there was a span of 10 bases. The germline V gene has CDR1 SEHNR and CDR2 FQNEAQ (reference sequence). The CDR3 reads CASSLNRAPYEQYF. The DNA for the CDR3 is TGTGCCAGCAGCTTAAACAGGGCTCCCTACGAGCAGTACTTC.

This clone was counted a few times. The V gene is TRBV11-2, the J gene TRBJ2-7; D is possibly TRBD2 (6 bases). Germline CDR1 SGHAT, CDR2 FQNNGV. V dropped 5 bases and J dropped 2 bases, with 19 bases sitting between them. The CDR3 spans 16 residues. This chain's CDR3 is CASSPVGRTQAYEQYF. CDR3 in DNA: TGTGCCAGCAGCCCGGTTGGGAGGACGCAAGCCTACGAGCAGTACTTC.

This clone was observed once. This sequence joins TRBV25-1 and TRBJ2-2; D perhaps matches TRBD1 (6 bases). Germline values: CDR1 MGHDK, CDR2 SYGVNS. V lost 4 bases and J lost 0, with 9 bases in between. This CDR3 has 15 residues. CDR3 sequence (DNA): TGTGCCAGCAGTGTACAGGGCGCGAACACCGGGGAGCTGTTTTTT. Translating it yields CASSVQGANTGELFF.

The chain employs TRBV10-1 and TRBJ1-4; weak D call: TRBD1 (5 bases). The germline CDR1 and CDR2 sequences are WNHNN and SYGVQD (reference sequence). With 8 bases removed from V and 5 bases from J, the gap between germline ends came to 9 bases. The CDR3 runs to 12 residues. CDR3 protein: CASAGMNEKLFF. In DNA form, the CDR3 reads TGCGCCAGCGCAGGGATGAATGAAAAACTGTTTTTT.

The chain has TRBV19 and TRBJ2-6; tentatively, D is TRBD1 (5 bases). CDR3 length: 16 amino acids. Germline loops: CDR1 LNHDA, CDR2 SQIVND (reference sequence). The V end lost 7 bases, the J end lost 0 bases, and 13 bases lay between the germline ends. The CDR3 sequence is CASTPGQISGANVLTF. The CDR3 coding sequence is TGTGCCAGTACGCCAGGGCAAATCTCTGGGGCCAACGTCCTGACTTTC.

This sequence joins TRBV30 and TRBJ1-6; 8 positions match TRBD1. Germline CDR1 reads GTSNPN; CDR2 reads SVGIG (reference sequence). This CDR3 region has 14 residues. The V segment lost 4 bases and the J segment 7 bases; nucleotides outside the gene matches: 6. As DNA, the CDR3 is TGTGCCTGGACACCGGGACAGGCCAATTCACCCCTCCACTTT. Translation gives CAWTPGQANSPLHF.

The genes are TRBV5-1 and TRBJ1-2; TRBD1 might be the D (6 bases). Germline-derived CDR1 and CDR2 are SGHRS and YFSETQ. This CDR3 contains 18 residues. The V and J ends lost 0 bases and 7 bases respectively, with 25 bases between them. CDR3 residues: CASSLAAPLGQGSRGYTF. DNA for the CDR3: TGCGCCAGCAGCTTGGCCGCTCCTTTGGGACAAGGATCGCGTGGCTACACCTTC. Full variable domain (rest looked up from reference TRBV5-1 and TRBJ1-2): KAGVTQTPRYLIKTRGQQVTLSCSPISGHRSVSWYQQTPGQGLQFLFEYFSETQRNKGNFPGRFSGRQFSNSRSEMNVSTLELGDSALYLCASSLAAPLGQGSRGYTFGSGTRLTVV.

This chain links TRBV7-2 with TRBJ2-7; 10 bases agree with TRBD1. Germline lookup yields CDR1 SGHTA and CDR2 FQGNSA. This CDR3 has 15 residues. Germline trimming cut 1 base from V and 4 bases from J; bases unmatched to any gene: 4. CDR3 loop: CASSLEGGQGYEQYF. The CDR3, as DNA: TGTGCCAGCAGCTTAGAGGGGGGACAGGGGTACGAGCAGTACTTC. The whole variable domain, filled in from reference TRBV7-2 and TRBJ2-7, reads GAGVSQSPSNKVTEKGKDVELRCDPISGHTALYWYRQSLGQGLEFLIYFQGNSAPDKSGLPSDRFSAERTGGSVSTLTIQRTQQEDSAVYLCASSLEGGQGYEQYFGPGTRLTVT.

V usage is TRBV30 and J usage is TRBJ2-3; 9 bases align to TRBD2. The CDR3 has 16 amino acids. V trimming: 0 bases; J trimming: 0 bases; junction bases outside the gene matches: 4. CDR1 and CDR2 from the germline V gene are GTSNPN and SVGIG (reference sequence). CDR3 nucleotide sequence: TGTGCCTGGAGTGTACTTAGCGGGAGTAGCACAGATACGCAGTATTTT. Its protein is CAWSVLSGSSTDTQYF.

The chain employs TRBV18 and TRBJ1-4; TRBD1 might be the D (5 bases). From germline, CDR1 is KGHSH and CDR2 LQKENI. Trimming left V 5 bases short and J 7 bases short, with 14 bases between. CDR3 length: 14 residues. CDR3 coding DNA: TGTGCCAGCTCATCAGGGATGGGTGGTGAAAAACTGTTTTTT. It encodes CASSSGMGGEKLFF.

J is TRBJ1-2 and V is TRBV28; D not resolved. V was clipped by 4 bases and J by 5 bases, with 8 bases between them. Germline CDR1 and CDR2: MDHEN and SYDVKM. This CDR3 comprises 12 residues. The CDR3 region has the DNA TGTGCCAGCAGTTGGGGAGATTATGGCTACACCTTC. It is translated as CASSWGDYGYTF.

This chain uses TRBV7-9 with TRBJ2-5; 7 bases match TRBD2. The germline V gene has CDR1 SEHNR and CDR2 FQNEAQ (reference sequence). V shed 5 bases and J 3 bases; nucleotides not matched to a gene: 6. The CDR3 length is 14 residues. CDR3 in DNA: TGTGCCAGCAGCCTAATGGGAGGGGAAGAGACCCAGTACTTC. Translation gives CASSLMGGEETQYF.

This clone was seen a few times. The chain recombines TRBV10-3 with TRBJ1-2; weak D call: TRBD1 (5 bases). Germline V gives CDR1 ENHRY, CDR2 SYGVKD. The CDR3 has 14 amino acids. Trimming pared 8 bases from V and 3 bases from J, leaving 16 bases between. CDR3: CAILESAGDYGYTF. CDR3 bases: TGTGCCATCTTGGAGTCCGCGGGGGACTATGGCTACACCTTC.

The V and J genes are TRBV6-1 and TRBJ1-2; no clear D. The CDR3 totals 14 residues. V shed 11 bases and J shed 0 bases, with 16 bases lying between them. Looked up from germline, CDR1 is MNHNS and CDR2 is SASEGT. The DNA for the CDR3 is TGTGCCGGCAAAGGAACCGGAGCTAACTATGGCTACACCTTC. Translated: CAGKGTGANYGYTF.

The rearrangement joins TRBV5-4 to TRBJ2-5, with D maybe TRBD2 (5 bases). The CDR3 covers 14 residues. V lost 0 bases, J lost 5 bases, and 11 bases lay in between. Germline-derived CDR1 and CDR2 are SGHNT and YYREEE (reference sequence). CDR3 DNA sequence: TGTGCCAGCAGCTTGGCCGGGATTGGTGAGACCCAGTACTTC. Translation: CASSLAGIGETQYF.

The rearrangement joins TRBV4-3 to TRBJ1-1; no clear D. CDR1 LGHNA and CDR2 YSLEER come from the germline V gene. The length of the CDR3 is 15 residues. Trimming stripped 0 bases from V and 1 base from J, with 9 bases between. CDR3 sequence (DNA): TGCGCCAGCAGCCAAGATCACGACTGGAACACTGAAGCTTTCTTT. Protein: CASSQDHDWNTEAFF.

This chain joins TRBV4-2 and TRBJ2-2; TRBD1 agrees at 8 bases. V dropped 7 bases and J dropped 5; count of bases not matched to a gene: 9. The germline gives CDR1 LGHNA, CDR2 YNFKEQ. The CDR3 length is 15 residues. CDR3 DNA: TGTGCCAGCACCTGGACAGGGATAGAGACCGGGGAGCTGTTTTTT. Its protein product is CASTWTGIETGELFF.

The chain recombines TRBV5-4 with TRBJ1-1; TRBD1 might be the D (5 bases). V lost 4 bases to trimming and J lost 4 bases, with 20 bases between them. Germline values: CDR1 SGHNT, CDR2 YYREEE (reference sequence). The CDR3 extends over 16 amino acids. CDR3 bases: TGTGCCAGCAGCCAGAGGGACCGGGGGAAGGGCACTGAAGCTTTCTTT. This gives the protein CASSQRDRGKGTEAFF.

This clone was detected only once. The J gene is TRBJ1-4, the V gene TRBV6-5; 7 nucleotides line up with TRBD1. The junction had 9 bases not matched to a gene; V was cut back by 6 bases and J by 8 bases. This CDR3 comprises 14 residues. In germline, CDR1 is MNHEY, CDR2 SVGAGI. The CDR3 DNA follows: TGTGCCAGCAGCCGCCGAACAGGGGTGGAAAAACTGTTTTTT. It translates to CASSRRTGVEKLFF.

The chain joins TRBV5-4 to TRBJ2-1, with TRBD2 matching over 13 bases. The CDR3 has 15 residues. Germline loops: CDR1 SGHNT, CDR2 YYREEE (reference sequence). Trimming removed 2 bases from V and 4 bases from J; junction bases left unmatched: 0. DNA for the CDR3: TGTGCCAGCAGCTTACTAGCGGGGGGGTACAATGAGCAGTTCTTC. Its translation is CASSLLAGGYNEQFF. The full variable domain, with the rest looked up from reference TRBV5-4 and TRBJ2-1, is ETGVTQSPTHLIKTRGQQVTLRCSSQSGHNTVSWYQQALGQGPQFIFQYYREEENGRGNFPPRFSGLQFPNYSSELNVNALELDDSALYLCASSLLAGGYNEQFFGPGTRLTVL.

The chain couples TRBV2 to TRBJ1-1; TRBD1 aligns across 8 bases. There are 14 residues in the CDR3. Germline lookup yields CDR1 SNHLY and CDR2 FYNNEI. The junction had 6 bases not matched to a gene; V was cut back by 6 bases and J by 3 bases. CDR3 amino acids: CASSGTGGYTEAFF. As DNA, the CDR3 is TGTGCCAGCAGCGGAACAGGGGGATACACTGAAGCTTTCTTT. Combining the CDR3 with reference TRBV2 and TRBJ1-1 gives the whole variable domain EPEVTQTPSHQVTQMGQEVILRCVPISNHLYFYWYRQILGQKVEFLVSFYNNEISEKSEIFDDQFSVERPDGSNFTLKIRSTKLEDSAMYFCASSGTGGYTEAFFGQGTRLTVV.

As concerns this clone: One end of the junction varies from germline; a read error may be responsible. The rearrangement links TRBV7-6 to TRBJ2-6; D might be TRBD1 (5 bases). Germline CDR1 SGHVS, CDR2 FNYEAQ. The CDR3 extends over 16 amino acids. The CDR3 is CASTPGPGNQANGLTF. The CDR3 coding sequence is TGTGCCAGCACCCCCGGGCCAGGGAATCAGGCCAACGGCCTGACTTTC.

The V and J genes are TRBV5-4 and TRBJ2-7; TRBD1 matches at 10 bases. Germline values: CDR1 SGHNT, CDR2 YYREEE (reference sequence). V shed 5 bases, J shed 4 bases, and the junction held 9 bases outside the gene matches. This CDR3 has 15 residues. In DNA, the CDR3 is TGTGCCAGCAGTCCTTGGACAGGGGGGTCTTACGAGCAGTACTTC. Protein product: CASSPWTGGSYEQYF.

The DNA for the CDR3 is TGTGCCAGCAGTTTAACAGGGAACACCGGGGAGCTGTTTTTT. This sequence encodes CASSLTGNTGELFF. The chain joins TRBV28 to TRBJ2-2; D may be TRBD1 (5 bases). The CDR3 is 14 amino acids. Germline V gene data show CDR1 as MDHEN and CDR2 as SYDVKM. The V and J ends lost 2 bases and 1 base respectively, with 5 bases between them. The full variable domain, rest sourced from reference TRBV28 and TRBJ2-2, is DVKVTQSSRYLVKRTGEKVFLECVQDMDHENMFWYRQDPGLGLRLIYFSYDVKMKEKGDIPEGYSVSREKKERFSLILESASTNQTSMYLCASSLTGNTGELFFGEGSRLTVL.

This rearrangement joins TRBV6-6 to TRBJ2-2; 10 positions match TRBD1. The CDR3 length is 15 residues. V dropped 5 bases and J dropped 6; count of bases not matched to a gene: 6. CDR1 MNHNY and CDR2 SVGAGI come from the germline V gene (reference sequence). CDR3 sequence reads: CASSRQGARSGELFF. The CDR3 DNA is TGTGCCAGCAGTCGACAGGGGGCGCGCTCCGGGGAGCTGTTTTTT.

V gene TRBV7-2 combines with J gene TRBJ2-7; the D gene is possibly TRBD2 (6 bases). The CDR3 is made up of 15 amino acids. Germline V CDR1 and CDR2: SGHTA, FQGNSA. Trimming left V 3 bases short and J 3 bases short, with 15 bases between. CDR3 region: CASSFNSAGGYEQYF. The CDR3 DNA reads as TGTGCCAGCAGCTTTAACTCAGCGGGTGGCTACGAGCAGTACTTC.

The genes are TRBV5-4 and TRBJ2-1, with 12 bases aligning to TRBD2. V gave up 3 bases and J gave up 7 bases; unmatched junction bases: 5. Germline-derived CDR1 and CDR2 are SGHNT and YYREEE (reference sequence). The CDR3 loop spans 15 amino acids. The CDR3 bases are TGTGCCAGCAGCTGGGCTAGCGGGGGGGCAAATGAGCAGTTCTTC. This sequence encodes CASSWASGGANEQFF.

The genes are TRBV2 and TRBJ2-7; 9 bases are a match to TRBD2. Germline loops: CDR1 SNHLY, CDR2 FYNNEI. Unmatched junction bases numbered 0, after V lost 0 bases and J lost 6 bases. The CDR3 totals 13 residues. CDR3: CASSEAREGEQYF. CDR3 nucleotides: TGTGCCAGCAGTGAAGCGCGGGAGGGCGAGCAGTACTTC. The variable domain in full, completed from reference TRBV2 and TRBJ2-7, reads EPEVTQTPSHQVTQMGQEVILRCVPISNHLYFYWYRQILGQKVEFLVSFYNNEISEKSEIFDDQFSVERPDGSNFTLKIRSTKLEDSAMYFCASSEAREGEQYFGPGTRLTVT.